Below, 13 T cell receptor beta chains from the same sample are listed, as sequenced in a study of cytomegalovirus exposure and HLA in healthy donors. 13 Jbeta primers and 60 Vbeta primers were used for the PCR. Clones were read by immunoSEQ multiplex PCR, and TCRdb kept only the in-frame ones, dropping some. This sample has some 97,000 clones, with about 77% found just once. Material for sequencing was PBMCs. The source is a woman aged 50 to 65 in good health and CMV-seropositive.

The rearrangement uses TRBV6-1 and TRBJ2-7; D is possibly TRBD1 (6 bases). The CDR3 consists of 13 residues. Trimming shortened V by 3 bases and J by 2 bases, and 8 bases separated the two germline ends. Germline V gene lookup returns CDR1 MNHNS and CDR2 SASEGT. CDR3 loop: CASSDRGTYEQYF. CDR3 in DNA: TGTGCCAGCAGTGATAGGGGGACCTACGAGCAGTACTTC.

This clone has more than one count but fewer than ten. The V gene is TRBV27, the J gene TRBJ2-5; 10 nucleotides align to TRBD2. Trimming took 5 bases from V and 5 from J; bases not matched to a gene: 8. This CDR3 spans 15 amino acids. Germline-derived CDR1 and CDR2 are MNHEY and SMNVEV (reference sequence). The CDR3 sequence is CASSRLAGEAETQYF. The CDR3 DNA sequence: TGTGCCAGCAGTAGGCTAGCGGGAGAAGCCGAGACCCAGTACTTC.

The chain uses TRBV5-6 and TRBJ2-5, with 9 bases lining up with TRBD2. Unmatched junction bases numbered 13, after V lost 5 bases and J lost 5 bases. The CDR3 covers 16 residues. Germline loops: CDR1 SGHDT, CDR2 YYEEEE. This CDR3 is CASSPPSGGPWETQYF. CDR3 in DNA: TGTGCCAGCAGTCCTCCCAGCGGGGGGCCCTGGGAGACCCAGTACTTC.

The V gene is TRBV7-9, the J gene TRBJ2-7, with 12 nucleotides matching TRBD2. Germline CDR1 and CDR2: SEHNR and FQNEAQ (reference sequence). The V segment lost 4 bases and the J segment 3 bases; nucleotides outside the gene matches: 4. The CDR3 covers 15 residues. CDR3 in amino acids: CASSSRTSGDYEQYF. The CDR3, as DNA: TGTGCCAGCAGCTCCCGGACTAGCGGGGACTACGAGCAGTACTTC.

This clone has a handful of counts. The chain uses TRBV6-5 and TRBJ2-7, with 8 bases identical to TRBD1. CDR3 size: 13 residues. CDR1 MNHEY and CDR2 SVGAGI come from the germline V gene. Trimming removed 8 bases from V and 4 bases from J; junction bases left unmatched: 7. The CDR3 here is CASRDRPIYEQYF. For the CDR3, the DNA is TGTGCCAGCCGGGACAGGCCAATTTACGAGCAGTACTTC.

The chain has TRBV5-6 and TRBJ2-7; D is perhaps TRBD1 (5 bases). The CDR3 extends over 14 amino acids. Looked up from germline, CDR1 is SGHDT and CDR2 is YYEEEE. V dropped 1 base and J dropped 6 bases, with 14 bases sitting between them. CDR3 in amino acids: CASSLRWGRIEQYF. CDR3 bases: TGTGCCAGCAGCTTGCGCTGGGGCCGAATCGAGCAGTACTTC.

This chain uses TRBV27 with TRBJ1-1; no firm D call. The CDR3 is 12 amino acids. Germline V gene data show CDR1 as MNHEY and CDR2 as SMNVEV (reference sequence). The ends were cut back, 4 bases at V and 7 bases at J, with 10 bases in the middle. This chain's CDR3 is CASSYMGSEAFF. The CDR3 bases are TGTGCCAGCAGTTACATGGGCAGTGAAGCTTTCTTT.

This sequence joins TRBV6-6 and TRBJ2-7, with a weak D call TRBD2 (6 bases). The V end was cut by 7 bases, the J end by 4 bases, with 23 bases between. From germline, CDR1 is MNHNY and CDR2 SVGAGI (reference sequence). This CDR3 has 16 residues. CDR3 in amino acids: CASMPHQSGASYEQYF. The CDR3 region has the DNA TGTGCCAGCATGCCCCATCAGTCGGGAGCTAGTTACGAGCAGTACTTC.

This clone was seen a handful of times. This chain connects TRBV5-4 to TRBJ1-2; TRBD1 might be the D (6 bases). The CDR3 has 14 residues. Germline assignment: CDR1 SGHNT and CDR2 YYREEE (reference sequence). Deletions cut 2 bases from V and 8 bases from J, with 16 bases between. The CDR3 loop is CASSLQGALAGYTF. The CDR3 region has the DNA TGTGCCAGCAGCTTACAGGGAGCTTTGGCGGGCTACACCTTC.

This chain links TRBV7-9 with TRBJ2-5; D might be TRBD1 (5 bases). Germline CDR1 SEHNR, CDR2 FQNEAQ (reference sequence). The CDR3 runs 15 residues. The V end was cut by 1 base, the J end by 3 bases, with 12 bases between. The CDR3 here is CASSLDPAGKETQYF. CDR3 bases: TGTGCCAGCAGCTTAGATCCGGCAGGGAAAGAGACCCAGTACTTC.

This clone came up a few times. The chain carries TRBV11-2 and TRBJ2-5; D gene unclear. V was pared by 2 bases and J by 1 base, with 5 bases between. This CDR3 is 13 amino acids long. Germline assignment: CDR1 SGHAT and CDR2 FQNNGV. CDR3 sequence: CASSLQVQETQYF. Here the CDR3 DNA reads TGTGCCAGCAGCTTACAGGTCCAAGAGACCCAGTACTTC.

The chain joins TRBV7-9 to TRBJ1-5; perhaps TRBD1 as D (6 bases). The germline CDR1 and CDR2 sequences are SEHNR and FQNEAQ (reference sequence). The V end was cut by 4 bases, the J end by 1 base, with 17 bases between. There are 17 residues in the CDR3. DNA for the CDR3: TGTGCCAGCAGCTCAACACAACAGGGTTACAGCAATCAGCCCCAGCATTTT. Encoded protein: CASSSTQQGYSNQPQHF.

With regard to this clone: One end of the junction varies from germline; a read error may be responsible. V is TRBV7-7 and J is TRBJ2-2; 13 bases are shared with TRBD2. Germline assignment: CDR1 SSHAT and CDR2 FNYEAQ (reference sequence). The CDR3 runs to 16 residues. The chain's CDR3 is CASSFTSGGASGELFF. The CDR3 DNA sequence: TGTGCTAGCAGCTTCACTAGCGGGGGGGCCTCCGGGGAGCTGTTTTTT.